Presented here are 5 T cell receptor beta chains from one specimen sequenced in a study of T cells after yellow fever vaccination. TCRdb processed the 5' RACE reads anew with MiXCR; each CDR3 protein has one entry. The sample lists under 600,000 distinct CDR3 sequences, 21% seen once, with roughly 16% in the top ten. The sample was PBMCs, taken less than 25 days after the first yellow fever vaccination. These TCRs come from a man aged 18 to 35 who received the YFV17D yellow fever vaccine.

This chain connects TRBV14 to TRBJ2-3, with D unclear. The CDR3 loop spans 15 amino acids. Trimming removed 3 bases from V and 1 base from J, with 11 bases in between. Germline CDR1 and CDR2: SGHDN and FVKESK. The CDR3 bases are TGTGCCAGCAGCCAGAGCGTAAGACGCACAGATACGCAGTATTTT. Its translation: CASSQSVRRTDTQYF.

Only one count was recorded for this clonotype. CDR3 sequence: CASLSGQGGSYEQYV. CDR3 DNA: TGTGCCAGCTTATCGGGACAGGGGGGCTCCTACGAGCAGTACGTC. This rearrangement joins TRBV6-1 to TRBJ2-7; 11 bases fit TRBD1. J was trimmed by 0 bases and V by 8 bases; bases with no gene match: 6. This CDR3 contains 15 residues. Germline V gene sequence: CDR1 MNHNS, CDR2 SASEGT.

This clonotype was detected only a few times. The rearrangement links TRBV3-1 to TRBJ2-1, with TRBD2 identical over 10 bases. Germline V gene lookup returns CDR1 LGHDT and CDR2 YNNKEL (reference sequence). The CDR3 is 16 amino acids. The trim removed 6 bases at V and 0 bases at J, leaving 5 bases unmatched. Here the CDR3 DNA reads TGTGCCAGCAGATTAGCGGGGGGACGCTCCTACAATGAGCAGTTCTTC. Encoded protein: CASRLAGGRSYNEQFF.

In this sample, this clonotype turned up a few times. The J gene is TRBJ2-1, the V gene TRBV7-6; 7 bases line up with TRBD1. The CDR3 contains 14 residues. Germline lookup yields CDR1 SGHVS and CDR2 FNYEAQ. Germline trimming cut 5 bases from V and 5 bases from J; bases unmatched to any gene: 6. CDR3 nucleotides: TGTGCCAGCAGCCGGGGACAGCCACACAATGAGCAGTTCTTC. Translation gives CASSRGQPHNEQFF. Full variable domain (rest looked up from reference TRBV7-6 and TRBJ2-1): GAGVSQSPRYKVTKRGQDVALRCDPISGHVSLYWYRQALGQGPEFLTYFNYEAQQDKSGLPNDRFSAERPEGSISTLTIQRTEQRDSAMYRCASSRGQPHNEQFFGPGTRLTVL.

The sample holds many counts of this clonotype. The chain links TRBV18 to TRBJ2-3, with D tentatively TRBD1 (6 bases). The CDR3 loop spans 15 amino acids. Looked up from germline, CDR1 is KGHSH and CDR2 is LQKENI. Trimming shortened V by 1 base and J by 10 bases, and 18 bases separated the two germline ends. The CDR3 loop reads CASSPRGPVAMAQYF. The CDR3 coding sequence is TGTGCCAGCTCACCACGGGGGCCAGTCGCTATGGCGCAGTATTTT. Complete variable domain (other parts from reference TRBV18 and TRBJ2-3): NAGVMQNPRHLVRRRGQEARLRCSPMKGHSHVYWYRQLPEEGLKFMVYLQKENIIDESGMPKERFSAEFPKEGPSILRIQQVVRGDSAAYFCASSPRGPVAMAQYFGPGTRLTVL.